The 7 T cell receptor beta chains presented below share a single source sample, sequenced in a study of patients and donors after allogeneic stem cell transplantation. TCRdb called the RT-PCR reads again in MiXCR, with one record for every CDR3 protein. Found here are 150,000 to 200,000 distinct CDR3 sequences, about 32% of them singletons; the top ten hold around 3.2%. Sequenced: blood, either unsorted or a sorted T cell fraction (not recorded which). All receptors derive from a human donor who was either an allogeneic HSCT recipient or a stem cell or donor lymphocyte infusion donor (not recorded which). It is not recorded whose cells these are; they may come from a transplant donor.

This clonotype was seen only a few times. The J gene is TRBJ2-5, the V gene TRBV12-3 or TRBV12-4; TRBD2 aligns across 9 bases. J lost 4 bases, V lost 7 bases, and 7 bases had no gene match. CDR3 length: 14 amino acids. CDR3 DNA sequence: TGTGCCAGCACGTCGCGGGGACTAGCAGAGACCCAGTACTTC. Its translation is CASTSRGLAETQYF.

The gene calls are TRBV4-2 and TRBJ2-7; 13 bases map to TRBD2. V shed 1 base and J 6 bases; nucleotides not matched to a gene: 6. The CDR3 runs to 16 residues. Per the germline V gene, CDR1 is LGHNA and CDR2 is YNFKEQ. CDR3 sequence reads: CASSQGDGTSGAEQYF. In DNA form, the CDR3 reads TGTGCCAGCAGCCAAGGGGACGGGACTAGCGGGGCCGAGCAGTACTTC.

The V call is TRBV7-3, the J call TRBJ2-7; perhaps TRBD1 as D (6 bases). The CDR3 sequence is 14 residues long. The V gene lost 2 bases and the J gene lost 2 bases, with 10 bases spanning the gap. Germline CDR1 SGHTA, CDR2 FQGTGA. The CDR3 here is CASSLGTGPYEQYF. CDR3 in DNA: TGTGCCAGCAGCTTAGGAACAGGGCCCTACGAGCAGTACTTC.

This sequence joins TRBV7-8 and TRBJ1-1; D remains unclear. The CDR3 covers 14 residues. The germline V gene encodes CDR1 SGHVS and CDR2 FQNEAQ. V was cut by 3 bases and J by 5 bases, with 13 bases left in between. The CDR3 nucleotides read TGTGCCAGCAGCTTCACCTCTCCACCGACTGAAGCTTTCTTT. The encoded protein is CASSFTSPPTEAFF.

This clonotype showed up just a few times. The chain links TRBV4-3 to TRBJ1-2; 9 bases agree with TRBD1. The CDR3 consists of 16 residues. Germline V gene sequence: CDR1 LGHNA, CDR2 YSLEER. J gave up 4 bases and V 4 bases, and 10 bases lay outside the gene matches. Here the CDR3 reads CASSREDRGWIYGYTF. CDR3 in DNA: TGCGCCAGCAGCCGGGAGGACAGGGGCTGGATCTATGGCTACACCTTC.

This chain joins TRBV4-2 and TRBJ2-7; D not certain. The CDR3 extends over 15 amino acids. With 0 bases removed from V and 2 bases from J, the gap between germline ends came to 11 bases. CDR1 and CDR2 (germline): LGHNA, YNFKEQ. CDR3 residues: CASSQEISPPYEQYF. As DNA, the CDR3 is TGTGCCAGCAGCCAAGAGATCTCCCCCCCCTACGAGCAGTACTTC.

CDR3 loop: CASSAGSGLAATDTQYF. The CDR3 DNA follows: TGTGCCAGTAGTGCGGGATCGGGACTAGCGGCCACAGATACGCAGTATTTT. V gene TRBV19 combines with J gene TRBJ2-3; 11 bases fit TRBD2. CDR1 is LNHDA, CDR2 SQIVND, per germline (reference sequence). V gave up 5 bases and J gave up 2 bases; unmatched junction bases: 9. The CDR3 has 17 amino acids.